This TCR beta chain emerged from a study of beta chain features in type 1 diabetes. General study findings and limits: At VDJ recombination sites, type 1 diabetes patients had fewer insertions and more deleted nucleotides. Across patients, naive, central memory and Treg TCRB repertoires exhibited apparently greater similarity than was observed across healthy donors. For Type 1 diabetes patients, all four CD4+ subsets carried TCRB CDR3s that were moderately but significantly shorter.

Concerning this clone itself: Its target is unknown.

Unmatched junction bases numbered 5, after V lost 5 bases and J lost 2 bases. The CDR3 runs 14 residues. The germline V gene encodes CDR1 SGHTA and CDR2 FQGNSA. Reverse transcription of all isolated RNA meant that expressed TCRB transcripts were sequenced. Sequencing was performed with immunoSEQ multiplex PCR; in TCRdb, only in-frame clones are kept and a portion is missing. This sample has 200,000 to 300,000 clones, with about a fifth found just once. This receptor was identified in a woman in her forties with type 1 diabetes. Sequencing was performed on naive CD4+ T cells from blood. The chain uses TRBV7-2 and TRBJ1-2, with 7 bases matching TRBD1. CDR3 loop: CASSILQGNYGYTF. The CDR3 DNA follows: TGTGCCAGCAGCATACTACAGGGGAACTATGGCTACACCTTC.